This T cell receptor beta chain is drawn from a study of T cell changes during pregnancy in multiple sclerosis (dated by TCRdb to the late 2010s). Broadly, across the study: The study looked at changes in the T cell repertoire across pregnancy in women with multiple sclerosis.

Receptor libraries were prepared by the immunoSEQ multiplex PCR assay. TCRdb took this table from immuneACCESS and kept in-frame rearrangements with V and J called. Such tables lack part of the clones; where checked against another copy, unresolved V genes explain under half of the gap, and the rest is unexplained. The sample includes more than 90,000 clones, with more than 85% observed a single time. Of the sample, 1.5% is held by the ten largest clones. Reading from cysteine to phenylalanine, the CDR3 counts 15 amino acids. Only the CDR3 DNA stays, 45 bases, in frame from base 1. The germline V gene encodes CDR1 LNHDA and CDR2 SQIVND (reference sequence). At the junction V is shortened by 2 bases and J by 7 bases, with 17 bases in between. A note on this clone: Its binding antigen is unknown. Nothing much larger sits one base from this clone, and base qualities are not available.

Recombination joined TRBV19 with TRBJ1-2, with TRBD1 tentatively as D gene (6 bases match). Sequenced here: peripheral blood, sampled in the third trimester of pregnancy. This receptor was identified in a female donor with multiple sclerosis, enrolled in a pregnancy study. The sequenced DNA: TGTGCCAGTAGTATAACGTACAGGGCGAAGTCTGGCTACACCTTC. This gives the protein CASSITYRAKSGYTF.